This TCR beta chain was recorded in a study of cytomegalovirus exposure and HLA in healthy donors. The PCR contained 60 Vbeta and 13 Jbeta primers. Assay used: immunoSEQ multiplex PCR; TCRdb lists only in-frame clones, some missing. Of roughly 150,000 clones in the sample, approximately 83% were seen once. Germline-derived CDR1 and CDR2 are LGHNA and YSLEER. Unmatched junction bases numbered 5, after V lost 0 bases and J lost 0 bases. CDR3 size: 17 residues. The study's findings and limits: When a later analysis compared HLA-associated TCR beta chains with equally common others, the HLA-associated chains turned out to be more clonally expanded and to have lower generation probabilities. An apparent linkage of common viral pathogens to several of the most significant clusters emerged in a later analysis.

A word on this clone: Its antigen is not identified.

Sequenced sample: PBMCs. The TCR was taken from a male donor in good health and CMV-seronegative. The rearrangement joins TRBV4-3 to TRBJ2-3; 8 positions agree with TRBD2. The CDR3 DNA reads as TGCGCCAGCAGCCAAGATCGTTCTAGCGGGAGCACAGATACGCAGTATTTT. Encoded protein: CASSQDRSSGSTDTQYF.